These 16 T cell receptor beta chains were all obtained from the same sample, sequenced in a study of cytotoxic CD8 clonotypes in ibrutinib-treated CLL. Clones were read by immunoSEQ multiplex PCR, and TCRdb kept only the in-frame ones, dropping some. The sample shows about 200,000 clones, about 72% of them seen only once. The sequencing here drew on PBMCs, taken after 24 months of ibrutinib treatment. The receptors come from a human donor with chronic lymphocytic leukemia.

V usage is TRBV7-2 and J usage is TRBJ2-7, with TRBD1 matching over 10 bases. Germline V CDR1 and CDR2: SGHTA, FQGNSA. This CDR3 is 16 amino acids long. The junction had 11 bases not matched to a gene; V was cut back by 2 bases and J by 7 bases. CDR3 sequence reads: CASSLYWDRGLGEQYF. The CDR3 DNA reads TGTGCCAGCAGCTTATATTGGGACAGGGGCTTAGGGGAGCAGTACTTC.

The V gene is TRBV29-1, the J gene TRBJ2-1, with TRBD2 matching over 7 bases. V shed 1 base, J shed 3 bases, and the junction held 3 bases outside the gene matches. Germline-derived CDR1 and CDR2 are SQVTM and ANQGSEA. The CDR3 is 14 amino acids. The CDR3 protein is CSVEGGEGYNEQFF. CDR3 sequence (DNA): TGCAGCGTTGAAGGAGGGGAGGGCTACAATGAGCAGTTCTTC.

The DNA for the CDR3 is TGCGCCAGCAGCCAAGGCTATACGGGACAGGGAGGTGAAAAACTGTTTTTT. It encodes CASSQGYTGQGGEKLFF. The V call is TRBV4-1, the J call TRBJ1-4, with TRBD1 matching 9 bases. CDR1 is MGHRA and CDR2 is YSYEKL in the germline V gene. The CDR3 is made up of 17 amino acids. The V segment lost 1 base and the J segment 7 bases; nucleotides outside the gene matches: 10.

The table lists this clone with a few counts. The chain couples TRBV4-1 to TRBJ2-1; D is tentatively TRBD1 or TRBD2 (5 bases each). This CDR3 has 18 residues. V was cut by 0 bases and J by 1 base, with 16 bases left in between. Looked up from germline, CDR1 is MGHRA and CDR2 is YSYEKL. Written as DNA, the CDR3 is TGCGCCAGCAGCCAAGAACCACTCGGGGCAAGATCCTACAATGAGCAGTTCTTC. Translated: CASSQEPLGARSYNEQFF.

This chain links TRBV7-6 with TRBJ2-3, with TRBD1 matching over 8 bases. With V trimmed by 4 bases and J by 1 base, 4 bases remained unmatched. The CDR3 sequence is 15 residues long. The germline gives CDR1 SGHVS, CDR2 FNYEAQ. CDR3 sequence reads: CASSSTTGGTDTQYF. The CDR3, as DNA: TGTGCCAGCAGCTCAACGACAGGGGGCACAGATACGCAGTATTTT.

Written as DNA, the CDR3 is TGTGCCAGCAGCTTTTCAGGGGGCCCCTACGAGCAGTACTTC. Its translation: CASSFSGGPYEQYF. The chain has TRBV7-8 and TRBJ2-7, with 8 bases lining up with TRBD1. Germline V CDR1 and CDR2: SGHVS, FQNEAQ. Germline trimming cut 3 bases from V and 2 bases from J; bases unmatched to any gene: 3. This CDR3 comprises 14 residues.

This chain uses TRBV7-8 with TRBJ1-4, with D possibly TRBD1 on 5 matching bases. The germline V and J ends were trimmed by 5 bases and 0 bases, with 16 bases remaining between them. The CDR3 is 17 amino acids. The germline CDR1 and CDR2 sequences are SGHVS and FQNEAQ. The chain's CDR3 is CASSAREGSATNEKLFF. As DNA, the CDR3 is TGTGCCAGCAGCGCTAGAGAGGGGTCTGCAACTAATGAAAAACTGTTTTTT.

V and J are TRBV7-2 and TRBJ2-5, with no clear D. V shed 7 bases and J shed 1 base, with 1 base lying between them. Germline CDR1 and CDR2: SGHTA and FQGNSA. The CDR3 runs 10 residues. The CDR3 sequence: CASTQETQYF. The CDR3 coding sequence is TGTGCCAGCACCCAAGAGACCCAGTACTTC.

The chain is built from TRBV7-2 and TRBJ1-5, with D perhaps TRBD1 (6 bases). Trimming left V 1 base short and J 4 bases short, with 11 bases between. Per germline, CDR1 SGHTA and CDR2 FQGNSA. The CDR3 totals 15 residues. Here the CDR3 reads CASSLDLGANQPQHF. CDR3 bases: TGTGCCAGCAGCTTAGATCTGGGGGCAAATCAGCCCCAGCATTTT.

This clone was picked up one time. This rearrangement joins TRBV5-1 to TRBJ2-2; D is possibly TRBD2 (6 bases). V lost 3 bases, J lost 4 bases, and 13 bases lay in between. This CDR3 comprises 15 residues. Germline V lookup: CDR1 SGHRS, CDR2 YFSETQ. CDR3 residues: CASSWGLLSTGELFF. In DNA form, the CDR3 reads TGCGCCAGCAGCTGGGGACTGCTATCCACCGGGGAGCTGTTTTTT.

This clone was recorded only once. This chain uses TRBV5-1 with TRBJ2-1, with TRBD2 matching 9 bases. The CDR3 loop spans 15 amino acids. V shed 4 bases and J 7 bases; nucleotides not matched to a gene: 9. The germline V gene has CDR1 SGHRS and CDR2 YFSETQ. This CDR3 reads CASSVLAGEGNEQFF. The CDR3 DNA follows: TGCGCCAGCAGCGTACTAGCGGGCGAGGGAAATGAGCAGTTCTTC.

The table lists this clone with a count of one. The J gene is TRBJ2-1, the V gene TRBV4-3; 11 bases fit TRBD2. CDR1 is LGHNA, CDR2 YSLEER, per germline. With V trimmed by 4 bases and J by 0 bases, 11 bases remained unmatched. CDR3 size: 19 residues. CDR3 sequence reads: CASSLHFGTSGGSYNEQFF. The DNA for the CDR3 is TGCGCCAGCAGCCTTCATTTCGGGACTAGCGGAGGCTCCTACAATGAGCAGTTCTTC.

The V and J genes are TRBV5-1 and TRBJ2-1, with 7 bases that match TRBD2. V dropped 0 bases and J dropped 9; count of bases not matched to a gene: 12. CDR1 and CDR2 (germline): SGHRS, YFSETQ. The length of the CDR3 is 16 residues. DNA of the CDR3: TGCGCCAGCAGCTTGGTACGGCTAGCGGAAACAGGTGAGCAGTTCTTC. Translating gives CASSLVRLAETGEQFF.

This clone has only a few counts. The J gene is TRBJ1-2, the V gene TRBV6-5; D not certain. The V gene lost 6 bases and the J gene lost 4 bases, with 12 bases spanning the gap. The CDR3 contains 13 residues. Germline loops: CDR1 MNHEY, CDR2 SVGAGI. Here the CDR3 reads CASSNDESYGYTF. In DNA, the CDR3 is TGTGCCAGCAGCAACGACGAGAGCTATGGCTACACCTTC.

The gene calls are TRBV30 and TRBJ2-7, with no clear D. V lost 2 bases and J lost 3, with 5 bases in between. CDR3 length: 11 residues. CDR1 GTSNPN and CDR2 SVGIG come from the germline V gene (reference sequence). CDR3 in DNA: TGTGCCTGGAGTTCTAACTACGAGCAGTACTTC. It yields the protein CAWSSNYEQYF.

Comment on this clone: At one end, the junction sequence differs from germline, possibly due to a read error. The chain recombines TRBV6-4 with TRBJ2-3, with D hard to call. The V gene's germline CDR1 is MRHNA and CDR2 SNTAGT. CDR3 length equals 13 residues. The CDR3 loop reads CASSYSIADTQYF. The CDR3 DNA sequence: TGTGCCAGCAGTTACTCGATTGCAGATACGCAGTATTTT.